Reported below is one TCR beta chain. This clonotype was detected ten times or more. Its antigen specificity is not known. Base qualities are not at hand, and no much larger clone is one base apart. Sequenced on an Illumina HiSeq 2500. Quantitative 5'-RACE with molecular barcodes was used to prepare TCR beta libraries. The original pipeline was this. A new computational method based on a probabilistic model of VDJ rearrangement was used to identify disease-linked TCR variants. TCRdb trimmed public reads at Q25 via fastp, called clones via MiXCR and kept in-frame beta chains. Rows merge per CDR3 protein into single entries with the most common DNA and genes. In this record, the V and J calls reflect TCRdb's handling and not the investigators' own analysis. A total of tens of thousands of distinct CDR3 sequences appear in this sample, more than 8.5% of them only once. The ten largest clonotypes hold about 30% of the sample.

The sample originates from a study of CD8 T cells in ankylosing spondylitis (TCRdb year 2017). Describing the broader study: The study set out to find disease-linked TCR variants by profiling T cell receptor beta repertoires in ankylosing spondylitis patients and healthy donors. The full study cohort comprised 20 to 25 ankylosing spondylitis patients and some 100 healthy donors. Peripheral blood was sampled, and synovial fluid was additionally collected from ankylosing spondylitis patients.

V and J are truncated by 0 bases and 0 bases respectively, leaving an intervening sequence of 3 bases. Reading from cysteine to phenylalanine, the CDR3 counts 14 amino acids. Just CDR3 DNA is preserved here, 42 bases in frame from base 1. What the study reported, not specific to this receptor: The disease-linked clones had a CD8+ phenotype and were found at relatively low frequencies in peripheral blood. Some of the motif variants had been reported before in the synovial fluid and blood of reactive arthritis patients, a finding that suggests common disease-initiation mechanisms. The disease-linked clones were reported as significantly enriched in matched synovial fluid samples from ankylosing spondylitis patients. Blood from ankylosing spondylitis patients appeared to be characterized by a TCR beta motif composed of under 10 highly homologous amino acid variants.

The sequencing sample was made of blood, either unsorted or a sorted T cell fraction (not recorded which). The receptor was derived from a male donor with ankylosing spondylitis. The chain uses TRBV12-3 or TRBV12-4 and TRBJ2-1, with the D gene not clear enough to name. For the CDR3, the sequence is CASSLAASYNEQFF. The nucleotide sequence reads as follows: TGTGCCAGCAGTTTAGCGGCCTCCTACAATGAGCAGTTCTTC.